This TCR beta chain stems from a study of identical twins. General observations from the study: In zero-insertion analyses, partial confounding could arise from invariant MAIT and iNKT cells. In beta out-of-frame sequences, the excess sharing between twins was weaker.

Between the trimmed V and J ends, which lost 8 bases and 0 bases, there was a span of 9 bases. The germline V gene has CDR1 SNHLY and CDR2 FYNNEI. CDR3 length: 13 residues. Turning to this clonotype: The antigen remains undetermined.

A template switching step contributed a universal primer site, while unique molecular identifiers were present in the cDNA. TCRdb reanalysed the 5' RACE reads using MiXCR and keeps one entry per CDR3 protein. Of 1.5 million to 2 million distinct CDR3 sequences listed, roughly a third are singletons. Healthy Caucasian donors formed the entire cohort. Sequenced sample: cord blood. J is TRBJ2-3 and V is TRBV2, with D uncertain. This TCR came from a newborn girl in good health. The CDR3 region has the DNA TGTGCCAGCTTCGGATTGAGCACAGATACGCAGTATTTT. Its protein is CASFGLSTDTQYF.